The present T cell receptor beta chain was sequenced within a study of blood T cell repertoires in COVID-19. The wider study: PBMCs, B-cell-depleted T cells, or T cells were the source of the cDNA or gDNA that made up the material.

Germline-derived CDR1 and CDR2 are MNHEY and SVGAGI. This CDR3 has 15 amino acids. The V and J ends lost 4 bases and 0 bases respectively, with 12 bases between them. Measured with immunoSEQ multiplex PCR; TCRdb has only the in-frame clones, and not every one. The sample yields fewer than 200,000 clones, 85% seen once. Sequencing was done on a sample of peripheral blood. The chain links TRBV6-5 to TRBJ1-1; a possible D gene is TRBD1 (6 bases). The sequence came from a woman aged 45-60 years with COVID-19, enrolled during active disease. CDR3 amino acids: CASSFRTALNTEAFF. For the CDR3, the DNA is TGTGCCAGCAGTTTCCGGACAGCTTTGAACACTGAAGCTTTCTTT.